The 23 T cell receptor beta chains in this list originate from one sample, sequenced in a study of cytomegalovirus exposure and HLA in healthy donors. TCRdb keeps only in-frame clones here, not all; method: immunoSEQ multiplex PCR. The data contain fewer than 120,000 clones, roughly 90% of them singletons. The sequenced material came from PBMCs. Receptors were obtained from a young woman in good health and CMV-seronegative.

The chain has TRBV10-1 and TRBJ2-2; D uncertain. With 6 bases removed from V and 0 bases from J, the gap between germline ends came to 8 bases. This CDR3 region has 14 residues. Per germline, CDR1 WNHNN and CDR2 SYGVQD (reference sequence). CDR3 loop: CASRLGPNTGELFF. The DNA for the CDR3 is TGCGCCAGCAGGCTAGGCCCGAACACCGGGGAGCTGTTTTTT.

CDR3 loop: CASSSAMGGLGEAFF. CDR3 bases: TGTGCCAGCAGCTCAGCTATGGGGGGACTTGGTGAAGCTTTCTTT. The chain is built from TRBV6-1 and TRBJ1-1; a weak D match, TRBD1 (5 bases). Trimming removed 6 bases at V and 7 bases at J, with 21 bases between. The CDR3 length is 15 residues. Germline V gene sequence: CDR1 MNHNS, CDR2 SASEGT.

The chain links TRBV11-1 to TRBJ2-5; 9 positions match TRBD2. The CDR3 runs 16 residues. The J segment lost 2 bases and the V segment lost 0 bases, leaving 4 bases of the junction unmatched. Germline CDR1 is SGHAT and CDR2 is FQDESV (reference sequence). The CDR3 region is CASSLAGRGGQETQYF. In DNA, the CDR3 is TGTGCCAGCAGCTTAGCCGGGCGGGGGGGGCAAGAGACCCAGTACTTC.

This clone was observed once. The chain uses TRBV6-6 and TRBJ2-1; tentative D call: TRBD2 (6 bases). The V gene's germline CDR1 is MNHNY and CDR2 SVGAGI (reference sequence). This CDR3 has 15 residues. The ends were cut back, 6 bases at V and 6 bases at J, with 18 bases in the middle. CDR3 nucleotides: TGTGCCAGCAGGCAAAAATCCGGGGGAGGCAATGAGCAGTTCTTC. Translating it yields CASRQKSGGGNEQFF.

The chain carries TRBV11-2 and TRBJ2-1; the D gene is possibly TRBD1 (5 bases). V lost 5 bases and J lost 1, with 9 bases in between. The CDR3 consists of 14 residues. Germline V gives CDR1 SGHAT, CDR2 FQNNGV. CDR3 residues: CASSIRVSYNEQFF. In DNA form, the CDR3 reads TGTGCCAGCAGCATCAGGGTGTCCTACAATGAGCAGTTCTTC.

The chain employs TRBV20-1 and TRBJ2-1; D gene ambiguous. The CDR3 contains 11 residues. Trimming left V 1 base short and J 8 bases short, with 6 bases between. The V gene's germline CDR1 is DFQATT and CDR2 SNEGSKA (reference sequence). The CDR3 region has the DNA TGCAGTGCTAGAGGAGGAGATGAGCAGTTCTTC. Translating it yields CSARGGDEQFF.

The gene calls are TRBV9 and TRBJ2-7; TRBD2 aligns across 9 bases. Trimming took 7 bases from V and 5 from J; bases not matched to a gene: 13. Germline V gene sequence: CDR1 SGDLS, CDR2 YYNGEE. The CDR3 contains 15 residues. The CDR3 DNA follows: TGTGCCAGCGGGGGCCCGGGACTAGCCGTCCACGAGCAGTACTTC. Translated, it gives CASGGPGLAVHEQYF.

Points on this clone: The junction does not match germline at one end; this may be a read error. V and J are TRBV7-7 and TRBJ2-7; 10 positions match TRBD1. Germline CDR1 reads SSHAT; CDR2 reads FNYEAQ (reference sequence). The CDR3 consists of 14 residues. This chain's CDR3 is CASSPGQGAYEQYF. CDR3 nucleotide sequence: TGTGCTAGCAGCCCCGGACAGGGGGCCTACGAGCAGTACTTC.

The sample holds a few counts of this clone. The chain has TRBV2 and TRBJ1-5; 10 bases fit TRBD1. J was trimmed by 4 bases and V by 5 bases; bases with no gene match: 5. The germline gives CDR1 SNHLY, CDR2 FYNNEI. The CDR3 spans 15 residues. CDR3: CASSRGQGGNQPQHF. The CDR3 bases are TGTGCCAGCAGTAGAGGACAGGGGGGGAATCAGCCCCAGCATTTT.

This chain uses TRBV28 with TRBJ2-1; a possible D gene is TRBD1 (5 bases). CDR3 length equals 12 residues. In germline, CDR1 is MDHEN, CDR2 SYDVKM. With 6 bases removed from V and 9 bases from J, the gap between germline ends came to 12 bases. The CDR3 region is CASRPDTFEQFF. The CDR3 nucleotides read TGTGCCAGCAGACCGGACACCTTTGAGCAGTTCTTC.

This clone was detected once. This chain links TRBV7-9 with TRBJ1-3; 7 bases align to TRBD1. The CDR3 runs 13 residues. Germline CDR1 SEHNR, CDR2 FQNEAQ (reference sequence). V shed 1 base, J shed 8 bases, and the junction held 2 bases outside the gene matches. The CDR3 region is CASSLGQGDTIYF. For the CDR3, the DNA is TGTGCCAGCAGCTTAGGACAGGGTGACACCATATATTTT.

CDR3 nucleotides: TGTGCCAGCATCCGAGGGGCAGGGGGCAACTATGGCTACACCTTC. Translating gives CASIRGAGGNYGYTF. The chain uses TRBV6-5 and TRBJ1-2; 8 positions match TRBD1. Germline V gene sequence: CDR1 MNHEY, CDR2 SVGAGI. V shed 7 bases and J 2 bases; nucleotides not matched to a gene: 9. The CDR3 sequence is 15 residues long.

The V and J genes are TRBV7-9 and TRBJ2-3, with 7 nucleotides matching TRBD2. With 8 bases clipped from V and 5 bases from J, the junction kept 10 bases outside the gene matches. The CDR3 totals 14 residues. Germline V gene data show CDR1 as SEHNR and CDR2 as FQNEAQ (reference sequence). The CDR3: CASHRAGRIDTQYF. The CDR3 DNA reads TGTGCCAGCCACCGCGCCGGGAGGATAGATACGCAGTATTTT. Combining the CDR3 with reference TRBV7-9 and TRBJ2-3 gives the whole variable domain DTGVSQNPRHKITKRGQNVTFRCDPISEHNRLYWYRQTLGQGPEFLTYFQNEAQLEKSRLLSDRFSAERPKGSFSTLEIQRTEQGDSAMYLCASHRAGRIDTQYFGPGTRLTVL.

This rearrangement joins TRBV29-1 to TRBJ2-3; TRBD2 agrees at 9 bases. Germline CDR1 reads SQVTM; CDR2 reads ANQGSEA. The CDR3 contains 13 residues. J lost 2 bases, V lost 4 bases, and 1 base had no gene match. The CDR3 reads CSVGGGATDTQYF. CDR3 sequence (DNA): TGCAGCGTTGGCGGGGGGGCCACAGATACGCAGTATTTT.

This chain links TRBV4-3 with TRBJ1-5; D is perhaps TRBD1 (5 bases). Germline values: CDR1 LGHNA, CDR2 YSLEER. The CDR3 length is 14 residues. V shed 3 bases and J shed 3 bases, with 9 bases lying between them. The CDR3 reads CASSQSGANQPQHF. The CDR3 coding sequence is TGCGCCAGCAGCCAGAGTGGGGCCAATCAGCCCCAGCATTTT.

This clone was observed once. This CDR3 is CASSVNGGTGYGYTF. DNA of the CDR3: TGTGCCAGCAGCGTAAATGGGGGCACGGGGTATGGCTACACCTTC. The chain employs TRBV9 and TRBJ1-2; TRBD1 is a possible D gene (6 bases). The CDR3 runs to 15 residues. Germline V CDR1 and CDR2: SGDLS, YYNGEE. Between the trimmed V and J ends, which lost 1 base and 5 bases, there was a span of 15 bases.

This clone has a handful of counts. The CDR3 DNA sequence: TGCGCCAGCAGCCCTATAAGCGGGGGTTACAATGAGCAGTTCTTC. Encoded protein: CASSPISGGYNEQFF. The rearrangement links TRBV4-1 to TRBJ2-1; 8 nucleotides align to TRBD2. The V gene end was trimmed by 4 bases and the J gene end by 4 bases; junction bases not matched to a gene: 6. CDR1 is MGHRA and CDR2 is YSYEKL in the germline V gene. There are 15 residues in the CDR3.

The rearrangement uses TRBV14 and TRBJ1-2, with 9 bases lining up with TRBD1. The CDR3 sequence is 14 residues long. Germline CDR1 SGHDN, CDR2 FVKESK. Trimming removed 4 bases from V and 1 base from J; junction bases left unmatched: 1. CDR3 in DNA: TGTGCCAGCAGCCCGACAGGGGGTAACTATGGCTACACCTTC. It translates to CASSPTGGNYGYTF.

Here the CDR3 DNA reads TGCGCCAGCAGCCAAGAGCCTTTGGGGGGCTCTGGAAACACCATATATTTT. It encodes CASSQEPLGGSGNTIYF. This sequence joins TRBV4-3 and TRBJ1-3; D is possibly TRBD1 (5 bases). This CDR3 comprises 17 residues. The germline V gene has CDR1 LGHNA and CDR2 YSLEER. Trimming stripped 0 bases from V and 0 bases from J, with 12 bases between.

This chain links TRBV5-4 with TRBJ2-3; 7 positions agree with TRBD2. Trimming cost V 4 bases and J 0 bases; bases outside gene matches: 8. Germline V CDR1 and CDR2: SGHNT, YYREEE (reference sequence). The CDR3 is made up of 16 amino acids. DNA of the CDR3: TGTGCCAGCAGCCCACAAGCGGGGCCTAGCACAGATACGCAGTATTTT. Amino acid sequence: CASSPQAGPSTDTQYF.

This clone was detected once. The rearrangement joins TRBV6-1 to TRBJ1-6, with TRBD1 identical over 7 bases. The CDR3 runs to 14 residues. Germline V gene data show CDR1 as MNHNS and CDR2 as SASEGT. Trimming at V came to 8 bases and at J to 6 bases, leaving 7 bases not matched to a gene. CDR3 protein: CASRTGSRNSPLHF. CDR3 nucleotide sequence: TGTGCCAGCCGGACAGGATCCCGTAATTCACCCCTCCACTTT.

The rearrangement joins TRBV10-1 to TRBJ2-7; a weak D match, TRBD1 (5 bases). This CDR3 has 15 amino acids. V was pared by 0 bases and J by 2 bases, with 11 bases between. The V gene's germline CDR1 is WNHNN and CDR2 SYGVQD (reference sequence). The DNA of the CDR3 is TGCGCCAGCAGTGAGTCTACCTGGGGCCCCTACGAGCAGTACTTC. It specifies CASSESTWGPYEQYF.

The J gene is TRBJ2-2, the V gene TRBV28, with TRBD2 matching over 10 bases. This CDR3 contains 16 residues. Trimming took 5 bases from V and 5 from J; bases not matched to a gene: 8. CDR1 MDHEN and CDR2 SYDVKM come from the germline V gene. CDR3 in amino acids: CASSTSSGGNTGELFF. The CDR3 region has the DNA TGTGCCAGCAGTACTTCTAGCGGGGGAAATACCGGGGAGCTGTTTTTT. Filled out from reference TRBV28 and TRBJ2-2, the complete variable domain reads DVKVTQSSRYLVKRTGEKVFLECVQDMDHENMFWYRQDPGLGLRLIYFSYDVKMKEKGDIPEGYSVSREKKERFSLILESASTNQTSMYLCASSTSSGGNTGELFFGEGSRLTVL.